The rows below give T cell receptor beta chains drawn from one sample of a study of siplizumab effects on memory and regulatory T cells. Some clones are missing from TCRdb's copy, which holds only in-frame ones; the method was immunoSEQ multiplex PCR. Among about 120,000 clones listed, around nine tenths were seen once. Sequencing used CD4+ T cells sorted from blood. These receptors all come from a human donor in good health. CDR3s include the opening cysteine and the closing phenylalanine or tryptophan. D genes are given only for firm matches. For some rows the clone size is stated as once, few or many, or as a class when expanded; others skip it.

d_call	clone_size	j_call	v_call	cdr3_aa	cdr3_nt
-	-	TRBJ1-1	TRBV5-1	CASSLDQRNTEAFF	TGCGCCAGCAGCTTGGACCAGAGGAACACTGAAGCTTTCTTT
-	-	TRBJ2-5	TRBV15	CATSRMVKGGGETQYF	TGTGCCACCAGCAGAATGGTAAAGGGTGGAGGCGAGACCCAGTACTTC
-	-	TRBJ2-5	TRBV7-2	CASSLELAGGETQYF	TGTGCCAGCAGCTTAGAACTAGCCGGGGGAGAGACCCAGTACTTC
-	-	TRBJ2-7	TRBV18	CASSPRGGEQYF	TGTGCCAGCTCACCCCGGGGCGGAGAGCAGTACTTC
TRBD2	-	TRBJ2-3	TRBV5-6	CASSFGLAGKGTDTQYF	TGTGCCAGCAGCTTCGGACTAGCGGGAAAGGGGACAGATACGCAGTATTTT
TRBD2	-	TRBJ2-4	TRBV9	CASSVAGGSLDIQYF	TGTGCCAGCAGCGTAGCGGGGGGGAGTTTGGACATTCAGTACTTC
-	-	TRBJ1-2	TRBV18	CASSPGFGDGYTF	TGTGCCAGCTCCCCGGGCTTCGGGGATGGCTACACCTTC
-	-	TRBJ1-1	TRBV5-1	CASSLFITGPRTEAFF	TGCGCCAGCAGCTTGTTTATCACAGGGCCGAGGACTGAAGCTTTCTTT
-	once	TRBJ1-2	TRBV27	CASRTLGQYLNYGYTF	TGTGCCAGCAGAACACTCGGACAGTACCTTAACTATGGCTACACCTTC
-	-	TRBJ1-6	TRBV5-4	CASSWDGQHNSPLHF	TGTGCCAGCAGCTGGGATGGACAGCATAATTCACCCCTCCACTTT
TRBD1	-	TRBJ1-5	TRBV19	CATYDPGGVRNQPQHF	TGTGCCACCTACGACCCAGGGGGCGTCCGTAATCAGCCCCAGCATTTT
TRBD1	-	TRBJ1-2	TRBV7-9	CASSLVGQGALRGYTF	TGTGCCAGCAGCTTAGTTGGGCAGGGGGCGCTGAGGGGCTACACCTTC
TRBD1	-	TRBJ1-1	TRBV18	CASSLYGTGLSNTEAFF	TGTGCCAGCTCACTTTACGGGACAGGGTTATCGAACACTGAAGCTTTCTTT
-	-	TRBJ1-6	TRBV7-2	CASSLDPSMSSPLHF	TGTGCCAGCAGCTTAGATCCATCCATGAGTTCACCCCTCCACTTT
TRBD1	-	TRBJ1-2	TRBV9	CASSVEGPGQEIGYTF	TGTGCCAGCAGCGTAGAGGGTCCGGGACAGGAAATCGGCTACACCTTC
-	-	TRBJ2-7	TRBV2	CASSVTPTLYEQYF	TGTGCCAGCAGCGTTACACCCACCCTCTACGAGCAGTACTTC
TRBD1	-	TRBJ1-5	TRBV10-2	CASSAGTANQPQHF	TGCGCCAGCAGCGCCGGGACAGCTAATCAGCCCCAGCATTTT